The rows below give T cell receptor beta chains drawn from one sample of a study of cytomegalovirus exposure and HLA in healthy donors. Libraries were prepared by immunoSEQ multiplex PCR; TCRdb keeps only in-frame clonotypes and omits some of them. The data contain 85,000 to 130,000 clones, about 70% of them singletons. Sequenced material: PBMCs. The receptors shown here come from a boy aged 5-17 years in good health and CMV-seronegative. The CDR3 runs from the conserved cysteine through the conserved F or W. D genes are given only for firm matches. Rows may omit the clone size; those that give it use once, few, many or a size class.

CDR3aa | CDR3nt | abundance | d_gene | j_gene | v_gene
CASSLARGGNIQYF | TGTGCCAGCAGCTTAGCCAGGGGAGGGAACATTCAGTACTTC | NA | NA | TRBJ2-4 | TRBV11-2
CASSETGAGGYTF | TGCGCCAGCAGTGAGACAGGTGCGGGGGGCTACACCTTC | once | NA | TRBJ1-2 | TRBV10-2
CASSFSLAGLSYEQYF | TGTGCCAGCAGTTTTAGCCTAGCGGGATTGTCTTACGAGCAGTACTTC | NA | TRBD2 | TRBJ2-7 | TRBV28
CASTQTRGIRQFF | TGTGCCAGCACCCAAACCCGGGGGATAAGGCAGTTCTTC | NA | NA | TRBJ2-1 | TRBV11-2
CATVRGTEAFF | TGTGCCACCGTAAGAGGGACTGAAGCTTTCTTT | NA | NA | TRBJ1-1 | TRBV27
CASSWRGNEQFF | TGTGCCAGCAGCTGGCGGGGCAATGAGCAGTTCTTC | NA | NA | TRBJ2-1 | TRBV7-2
CASSLGGGSNQPQHF | TGTGCCAGCAGTCTGGGGGGTGGTAGCAATCAGCCCCAGCATTTT | few | NA | TRBJ1-5 | TRBV7-6
CASSFSPGLARSDTQYF | TGTGCCAGCAGCTTCTCTCCCGGACTAGCAAGATCAGATACGCAGTATTTT | few | TRBD2 | TRBJ2-3 | TRBV2
CAWSADRGNYGYTF | TGTGCCTGGAGTGCAGACAGGGGGAACTATGGCTACACCTTC | NA | TRBD1 | TRBJ1-2 | TRBV30
CASSYSGREENNEQFF | TGTGCCAGCAGTTACTCTGGGCGGGAGGAGAACAATGAGCAGTTCTTC | NA | TRBD2 | TRBJ2-1 | TRBV6-6
CASRLTGGDYNEQFF | TGTGCCAGCAGACTAACAGGGGGGGACTACAATGAGCAGTTCTTC | NA | NA | TRBJ2-1 | TRBV6-4
CASSLASSGGTNEQFF | TGCGCCAGCAGCTTGGCGTCTAGCGGGGGAACCAATGAGCAGTTCTTC | once | TRBD2 | TRBJ2-1 | TRBV5-1
CASSFSPGDTQYF | TGTGCCAGCAGCTTTTCCCCGGGGGATACGCAGTATTTT | few | NA | TRBJ2-3 | TRBV7-3
CASSQDAGGLTDTQYF | TGCGCCAGCAGCCAAGATGCAGGGGGGCTCACAGATACGCAGTATTTT | NA | NA | TRBJ2-3 | TRBV4-3
CASSSTGYGYTF | TGTGCCAGCAGCTCGACAGGATATGGCTACACCTTC | NA | NA | TRBJ1-2 | TRBV27
CAWSVGGAQYGYTF | TGTGCCTGGAGTGTAGGGGGCGCGCAGTATGGCTACACCTTC | NA | TRBD1 | TRBJ1-2 | TRBV30
CASSLRGFTDTQYF | TGTGCCAGCAGCTTAAGGGGGTTCACAGATACGCAGTATTTT | few | NA | TRBJ2-3 | TRBV7-9